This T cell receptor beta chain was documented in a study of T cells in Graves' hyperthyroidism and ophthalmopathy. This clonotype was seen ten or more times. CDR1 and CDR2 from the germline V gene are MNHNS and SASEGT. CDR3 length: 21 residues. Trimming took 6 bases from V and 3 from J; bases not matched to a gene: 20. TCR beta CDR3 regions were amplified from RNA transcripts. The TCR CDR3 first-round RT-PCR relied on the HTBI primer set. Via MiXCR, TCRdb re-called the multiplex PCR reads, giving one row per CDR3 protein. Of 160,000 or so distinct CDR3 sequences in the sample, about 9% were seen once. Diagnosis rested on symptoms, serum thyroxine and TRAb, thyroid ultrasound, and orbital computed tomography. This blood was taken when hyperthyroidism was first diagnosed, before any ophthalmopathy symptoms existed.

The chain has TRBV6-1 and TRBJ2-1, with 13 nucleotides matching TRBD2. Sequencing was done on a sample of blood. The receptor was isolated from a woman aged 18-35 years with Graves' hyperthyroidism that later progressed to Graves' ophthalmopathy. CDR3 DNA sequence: TGTGCCAGCAGACATACCCCGGGACTAGCGGGGTCGGGCCTAGACTACAATGAGCAGTTCTTC. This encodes CASRHTPGLAGSGLDYNEQFF.